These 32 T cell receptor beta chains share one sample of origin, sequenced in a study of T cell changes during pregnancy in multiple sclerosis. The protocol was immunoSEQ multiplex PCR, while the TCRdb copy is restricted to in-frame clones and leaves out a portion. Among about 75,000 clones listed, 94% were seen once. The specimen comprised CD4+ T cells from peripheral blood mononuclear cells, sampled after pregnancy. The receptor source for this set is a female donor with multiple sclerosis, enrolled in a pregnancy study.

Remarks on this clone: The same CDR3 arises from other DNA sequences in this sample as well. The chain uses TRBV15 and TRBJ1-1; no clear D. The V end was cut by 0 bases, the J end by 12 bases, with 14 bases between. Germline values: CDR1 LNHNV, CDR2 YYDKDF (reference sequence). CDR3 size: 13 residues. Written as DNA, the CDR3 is TGTGCCACCAGCAGAGATCTTGAGGGTAGAACTTTCTTT. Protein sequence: CATSRDLEGRTFF.

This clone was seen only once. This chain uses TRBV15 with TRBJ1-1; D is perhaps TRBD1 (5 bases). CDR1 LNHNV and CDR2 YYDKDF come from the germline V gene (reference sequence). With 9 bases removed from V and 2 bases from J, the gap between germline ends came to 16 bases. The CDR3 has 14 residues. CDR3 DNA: TGTGCCACTAGGGGAATCAGATTTAACACTGAAGCTTTCTTT. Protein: CATRGIRFNTEAFF.

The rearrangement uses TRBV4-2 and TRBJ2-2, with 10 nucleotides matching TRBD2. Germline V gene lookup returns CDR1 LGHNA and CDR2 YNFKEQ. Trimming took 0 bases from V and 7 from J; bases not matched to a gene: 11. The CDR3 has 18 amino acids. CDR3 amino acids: CASSQDLKREGRVGELFF. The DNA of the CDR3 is TGTGCCAGCAGCCAAGATCTAAAGCGGGAGGGCCGGGTCGGGGAGCTGTTTTTT.

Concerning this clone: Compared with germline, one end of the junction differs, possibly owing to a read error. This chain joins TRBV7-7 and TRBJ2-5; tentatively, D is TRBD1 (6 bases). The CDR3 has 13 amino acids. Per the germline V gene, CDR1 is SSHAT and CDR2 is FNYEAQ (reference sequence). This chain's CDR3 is CASSRTGLETQYF. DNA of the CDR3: TGTGCTAGCAGCCGTACAGGGCTTGAGACCCAGTACTTC.

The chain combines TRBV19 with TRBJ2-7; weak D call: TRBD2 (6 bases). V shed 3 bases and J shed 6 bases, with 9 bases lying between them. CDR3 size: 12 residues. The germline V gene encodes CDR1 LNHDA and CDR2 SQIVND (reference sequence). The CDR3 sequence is CASSISGSEQYF. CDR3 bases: TGTGCCAGTAGTATCTCCGGGAGCGAGCAGTACTTC. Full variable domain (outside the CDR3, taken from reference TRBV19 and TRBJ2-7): DGGITQSPKYLFRKEGQNVTLSCEQNLNHDAMYWYRQDPGQGLRLIYYSQIVNDFQKGDIAEGYSVSREKKESFPLTVTSAQKNPTAFYLCASSISGSEQYFGPGTRLTVT.

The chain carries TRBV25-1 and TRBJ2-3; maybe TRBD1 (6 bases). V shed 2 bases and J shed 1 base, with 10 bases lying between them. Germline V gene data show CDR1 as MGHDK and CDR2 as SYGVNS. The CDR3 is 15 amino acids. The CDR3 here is CASSETGHGTDTQYF. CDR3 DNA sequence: TGTGCCAGCAGTGAAACGGGACATGGCACAGATACGCAGTATTTT.

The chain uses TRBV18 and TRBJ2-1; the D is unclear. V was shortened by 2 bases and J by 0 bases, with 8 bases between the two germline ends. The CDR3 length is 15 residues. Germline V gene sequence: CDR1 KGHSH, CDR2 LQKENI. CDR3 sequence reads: CASSPSLSSYNEQFF. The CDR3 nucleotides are TGTGCCAGCTCACCATCATTGAGCTCCTACAATGAGCAGTTCTTC.

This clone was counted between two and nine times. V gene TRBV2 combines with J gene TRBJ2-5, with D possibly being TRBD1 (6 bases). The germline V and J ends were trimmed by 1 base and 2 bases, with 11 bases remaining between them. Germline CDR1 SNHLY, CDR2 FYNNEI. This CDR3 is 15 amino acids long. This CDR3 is CASSEEGEHQETQYF. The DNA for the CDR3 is TGTGCCAGCAGTGAAGAGGGGGAGCATCAAGAGACCCAGTACTTC.

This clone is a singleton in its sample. This CDR3 reads CASSSTGGYGYTF. The CDR3 DNA reads as TGTGCCAGTAGTAGCACAGGGGGCTATGGCTACACCTTC. The chain uses TRBV19 and TRBJ1-2; 8 bases align to TRBD1. The CDR3 contains 13 residues. In germline, CDR1 is LNHDA, CDR2 SQIVND (reference sequence). Losses at the gene ends were 4 bases for V and 4 bases for J; bases not matched to a gene: 2.

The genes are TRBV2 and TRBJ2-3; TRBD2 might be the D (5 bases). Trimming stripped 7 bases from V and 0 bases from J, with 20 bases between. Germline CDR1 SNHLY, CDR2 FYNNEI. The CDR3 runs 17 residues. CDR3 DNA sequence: TGTGCCAGCAAGTGGAGGCGGGCCCTCACTAGCACAGATACGCAGTATTTT. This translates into CASKWRRALTSTDTQYF.

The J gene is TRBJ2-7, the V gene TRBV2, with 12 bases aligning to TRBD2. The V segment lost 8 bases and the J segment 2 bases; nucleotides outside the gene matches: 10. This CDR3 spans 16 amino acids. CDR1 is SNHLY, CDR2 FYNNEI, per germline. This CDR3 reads CASSPSTSGRPYEQYF. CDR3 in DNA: TGTGCCAGCTCGCCATCGACTAGCGGGAGACCCTACGAGCAGTACTTC.

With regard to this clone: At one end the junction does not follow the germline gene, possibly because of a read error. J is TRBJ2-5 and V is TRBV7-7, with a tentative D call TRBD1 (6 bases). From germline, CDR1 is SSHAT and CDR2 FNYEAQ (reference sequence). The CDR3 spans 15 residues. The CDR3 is CASSSNLHREETQYF. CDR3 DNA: TGTGCTAGCAGCTCCAACCTCCACAGGGAAGAGACCCAGTACTTC. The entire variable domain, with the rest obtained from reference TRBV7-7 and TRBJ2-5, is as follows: GAGVSQSPRYKVTKRGQDVTLRCDPISSHATLYWYQQALGQGPEFLTYFNYEAQPDKSGLPSDRFSAERPEGSISTLTIQRTEQRDSAMYRCASSSNLHREETQYFGPGTRLLVL.

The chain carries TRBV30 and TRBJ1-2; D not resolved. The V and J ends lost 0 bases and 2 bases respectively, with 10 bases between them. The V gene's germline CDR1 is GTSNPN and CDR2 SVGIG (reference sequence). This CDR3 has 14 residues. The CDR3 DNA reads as TGTGCCTGGAGTGTAATGGCAGCGAACTATGGCTACACCTTC. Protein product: CAWSVMAANYGYTF.

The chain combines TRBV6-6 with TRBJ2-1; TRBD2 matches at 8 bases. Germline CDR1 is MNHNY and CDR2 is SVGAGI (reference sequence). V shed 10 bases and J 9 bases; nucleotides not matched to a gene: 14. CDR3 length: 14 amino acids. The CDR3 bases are TGTGCCACCGGGGCCGGGAGGGCCCAAGTTGAGCAGTTCTTC. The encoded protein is CATGAGRAQVEQFF.

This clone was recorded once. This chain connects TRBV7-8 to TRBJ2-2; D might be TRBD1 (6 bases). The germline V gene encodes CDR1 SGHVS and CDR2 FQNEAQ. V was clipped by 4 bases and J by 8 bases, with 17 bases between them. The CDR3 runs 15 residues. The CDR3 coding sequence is TGTGCCAGCAGCTCCGGACAGCAGAGTACTGGGGAGCTGTTTTTT. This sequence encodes CASSSGQQSTGELFF.

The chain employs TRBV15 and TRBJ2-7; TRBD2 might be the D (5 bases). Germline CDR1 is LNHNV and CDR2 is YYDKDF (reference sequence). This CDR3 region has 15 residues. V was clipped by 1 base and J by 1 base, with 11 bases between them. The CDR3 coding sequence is TGTGCCACCAGCAGAGGCCAACTAGAGTCCTACGAGCAGTACTTC. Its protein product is CATSRGQLESYEQYF.

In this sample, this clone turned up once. The CDR3 here is CASNLQNANQPQHF. The CDR3 region has the DNA TGTGCCAGCAACCTACAGAATGCTAATCAGCCCCAGCATTTT. V is TRBV28 and J is TRBJ1-5; D is unresolved. The V and J ends lost 7 bases and 4 bases respectively, with 14 bases between them. In germline, CDR1 is MDHEN, CDR2 SYDVKM. The CDR3 has 14 amino acids.

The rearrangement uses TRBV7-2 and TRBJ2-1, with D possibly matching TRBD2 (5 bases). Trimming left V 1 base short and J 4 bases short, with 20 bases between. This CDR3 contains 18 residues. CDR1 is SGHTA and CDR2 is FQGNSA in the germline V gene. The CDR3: CASSLVGGGSRGYNEQFF. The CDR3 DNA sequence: TGTGCCAGCAGCTTAGTGGGTGGTGGGAGCCGAGGGTACAATGAGCAGTTCTTC. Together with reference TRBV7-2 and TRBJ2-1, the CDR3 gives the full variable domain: GAGVSQSPSNKVTEKGKDVELRCDPISGHTALYWYRQSLGQGLEFLIYFQGNSAPDKSGLPSDRFSAERTGGSVSTLTIQRTQQEDSAVYLCASSLVGGGSRGYNEQFFGPGTRLTVL.

CDR3 loop: CASSGRGQGSYNEQFF. In nucleotides, the CDR3 is TGTGCCAGTAGTGGGAGGGGACAGGGCTCCTACAATGAGCAGTTCTTC. V is TRBV19 and J is TRBJ2-1; 9 nucleotides align to TRBD1. The CDR3 is 16 amino acids. Germline V gene sequence: CDR1 LNHDA, CDR2 SQIVND (reference sequence). The V gene end was trimmed by 5 bases and the J gene end by 0 bases; junction bases not matched to a gene: 5.

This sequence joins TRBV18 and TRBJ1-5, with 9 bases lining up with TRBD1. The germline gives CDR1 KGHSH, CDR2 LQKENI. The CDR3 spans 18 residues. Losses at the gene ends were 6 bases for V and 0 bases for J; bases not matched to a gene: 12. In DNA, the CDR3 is TGTGCCAGCTCCCGCGTCCGGGACAGGGACTCTAGCAATCAGCCCCAGCATTTT. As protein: CASSRVRDRDSSNQPQHF. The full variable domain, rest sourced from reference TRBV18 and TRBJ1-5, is NAGVMQNPRHLVRRRGQEARLRCSPMKGHSHVYWYRQLPEEGLKFMVYLQKENIIDESGMPKERFSAEFPKEGPSILRIQQVVRGDSAAYFCASSRVRDRDSSNQPQHFGDGTRLSIL.

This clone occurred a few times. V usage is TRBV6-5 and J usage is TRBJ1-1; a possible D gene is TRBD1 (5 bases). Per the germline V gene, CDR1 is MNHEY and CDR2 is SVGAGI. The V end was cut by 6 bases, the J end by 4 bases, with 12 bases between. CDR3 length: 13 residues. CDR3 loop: CASSETVSTEAFF. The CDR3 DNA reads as TGTGCCAGCAGCGAGACAGTTTCCACTGAAGCTTTCTTT.

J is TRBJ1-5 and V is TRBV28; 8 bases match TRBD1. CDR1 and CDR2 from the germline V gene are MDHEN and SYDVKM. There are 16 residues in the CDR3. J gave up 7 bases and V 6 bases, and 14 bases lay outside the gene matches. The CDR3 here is CASSPPGQASLQPQHF. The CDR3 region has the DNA TGTGCCAGCAGCCCACCGGGACAGGCTTCCCTCCAGCCCCAGCATTTT.

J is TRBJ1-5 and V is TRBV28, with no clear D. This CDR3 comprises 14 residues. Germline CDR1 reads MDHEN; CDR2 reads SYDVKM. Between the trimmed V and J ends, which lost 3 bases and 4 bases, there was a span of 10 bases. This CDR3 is CASSFDPGNQPQHF. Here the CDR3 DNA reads TGTGCCAGCAGTTTCGATCCCGGGAATCAGCCCCAGCATTTT.

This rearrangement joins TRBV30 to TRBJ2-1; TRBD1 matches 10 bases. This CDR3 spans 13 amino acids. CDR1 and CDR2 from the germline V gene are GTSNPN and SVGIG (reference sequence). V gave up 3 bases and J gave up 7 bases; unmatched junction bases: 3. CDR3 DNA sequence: TGTGCCTGGAGCGGGACAGGGGTGAATGAGCAGTTCTTC. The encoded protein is CAWSGTGVNEQFF. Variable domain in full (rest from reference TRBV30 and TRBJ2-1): SQTIHQWPATLVQPVGSPLSLECTVEGTSNPNLYWYRQAAGRGLQLLFYSVGIGQISSEVPQNLSASRPQDRQFILSSKKLLLSDSGFYLCAWSGTGVNEQFFGPGTRLTVL.

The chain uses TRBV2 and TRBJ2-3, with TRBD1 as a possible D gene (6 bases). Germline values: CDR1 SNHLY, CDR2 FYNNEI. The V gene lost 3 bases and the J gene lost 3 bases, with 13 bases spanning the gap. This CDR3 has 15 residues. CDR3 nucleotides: TGTGCCAGCAGTGACTACAGGGTTGGAACAGATACGCAGTATTTT. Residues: CASSDYRVGTDTQYF.

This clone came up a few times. CDR3 residues: CASTILAGGSYNEQFF. The DNA for the CDR3 is TGTGCCAGCACTATCCTAGCGGGAGGCTCCTACAATGAGCAGTTCTTC. The V call is TRBV28, the J call TRBJ2-1, with 11 bases lining up with TRBD2. Germline V gene lookup returns CDR1 MDHEN and CDR2 SYDVKM. V trimming: 7 bases; J trimming: 0 bases; junction bases outside the gene matches: 5. The CDR3 covers 16 residues. Looking up the rest from reference TRBV28 and TRBJ2-1 gives the full variable domain: DVKVTQSSRYLVKRTGEKVFLECVQDMDHENMFWYRQDPGLGLRLIYFSYDVKMKEKGDIPEGYSVSREKKERFSLILESASTNQTSMYLCASTILAGGSYNEQFFGPGTRLTVL.

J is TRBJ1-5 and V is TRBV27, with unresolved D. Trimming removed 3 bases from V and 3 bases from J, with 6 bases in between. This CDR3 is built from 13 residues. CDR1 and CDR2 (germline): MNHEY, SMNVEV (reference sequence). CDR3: CASSFSYNQPQHF. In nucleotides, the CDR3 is TGTGCCAGCAGTTTTTCCTACAATCAGCCCCAGCATTTT.

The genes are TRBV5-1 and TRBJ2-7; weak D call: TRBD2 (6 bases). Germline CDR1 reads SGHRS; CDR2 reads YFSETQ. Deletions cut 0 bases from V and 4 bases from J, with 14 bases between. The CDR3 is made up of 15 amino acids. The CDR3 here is CASSLEEGKGYEQYF. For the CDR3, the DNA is TGCGCCAGCAGCTTGGAGGAGGGTAAAGGGTACGAGCAGTACTTC.

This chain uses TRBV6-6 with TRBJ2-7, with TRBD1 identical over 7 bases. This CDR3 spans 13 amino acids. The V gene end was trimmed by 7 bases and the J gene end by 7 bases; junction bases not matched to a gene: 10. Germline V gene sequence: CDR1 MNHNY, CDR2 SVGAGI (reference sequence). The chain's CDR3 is CASKGAGGGEQYF. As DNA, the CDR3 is TGTGCCAGCAAAGGGGCAGGGGGTGGAGAGCAGTACTTC.

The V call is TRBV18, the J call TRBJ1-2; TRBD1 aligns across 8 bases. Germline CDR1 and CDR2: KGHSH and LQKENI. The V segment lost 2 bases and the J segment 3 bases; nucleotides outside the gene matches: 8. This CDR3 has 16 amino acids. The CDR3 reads CASSPLDRGQHYGYTF. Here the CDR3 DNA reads TGTGCCAGCTCACCATTAGACAGGGGCCAACACTATGGCTACACCTTC. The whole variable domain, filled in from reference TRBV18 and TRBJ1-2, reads NAGVMQNPRHLVRRRGQEARLRCSPMKGHSHVYWYRQLPEEGLKFMVYLQKENIIDESGMPKERFSAEFPKEGPSILRIQQVVRGDSAAYFCASSPLDRGQHYGYTFGSGTRLTVV.

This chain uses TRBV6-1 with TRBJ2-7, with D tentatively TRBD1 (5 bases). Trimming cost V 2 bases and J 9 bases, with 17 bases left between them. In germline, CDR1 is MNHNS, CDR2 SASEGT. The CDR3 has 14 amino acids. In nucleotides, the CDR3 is TGTGCCAGCAGTGAAAGGGCCGTGGGGCTCGTGCAGTACTTC. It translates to CASSERAVGLVQYF.

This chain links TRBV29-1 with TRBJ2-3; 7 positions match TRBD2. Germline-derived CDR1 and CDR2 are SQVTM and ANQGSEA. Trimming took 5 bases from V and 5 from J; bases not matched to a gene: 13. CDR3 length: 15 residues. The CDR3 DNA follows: TGCAGCGTTTCAGCGGGACTCCCGTCGAAAGATACGCAGTATTTT. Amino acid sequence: CSVSAGLPSKDTQYF.